This TCR beta chain was sequenced during a study of regulatory T cells in long-lasting Graves disease. The table lists this clonotype with a few counts. This CDR3 comprises 15 residues. The germline V gene has CDR1 LNHDA and CDR2 SQIVND (reference sequence). The trim removed 6 bases at V and 6 bases at J, leaving 13 bases unmatched. As for time point: persistent/refractory GD, antithyroid drugs over 5 years with positive TRAb. PBMC RNA was the source of the TCR library. Investigators prepared the TCR beta libraries by applying iRepertoire HTBI primers and Arm-PCR of CDR3 regions. MiXCR, run by TCRdb on the multiplex PCR reads, gives a single entry per CDR3 protein. The sample lists 600,000 to 800,000 distinct CDR3 sequences, approximately 29% occurring once.

The starting material was peripheral blood mononuclear cells (PBMCs), obtained when the disease was refractory, from a patient treated with antithyroid drugs. This TCR derives from a female donor with Graves disease. V is TRBV19 and J is TRBJ2-7, with 8 nucleotides matching TRBD2. This chain's CDR3 is CASSKESGTRTEQYF. In DNA form, the CDR3 reads TGTGCCAGTAGCAAGGAATCCGGGACTAGAACCGAGCAGTACTTC. The entire variable domain, with the rest obtained from reference TRBV19 and TRBJ2-7, is as follows: DGGITQSPKYLFRKEGQNVTLSCEQNLNHDAMYWYRQDPGQGLRLIYYSQIVNDFQKGDIAEGYSVSREKKESFPLTVTSAQKNPTAFYLCASSKESGTRTEQYFGPGTRLTVT.